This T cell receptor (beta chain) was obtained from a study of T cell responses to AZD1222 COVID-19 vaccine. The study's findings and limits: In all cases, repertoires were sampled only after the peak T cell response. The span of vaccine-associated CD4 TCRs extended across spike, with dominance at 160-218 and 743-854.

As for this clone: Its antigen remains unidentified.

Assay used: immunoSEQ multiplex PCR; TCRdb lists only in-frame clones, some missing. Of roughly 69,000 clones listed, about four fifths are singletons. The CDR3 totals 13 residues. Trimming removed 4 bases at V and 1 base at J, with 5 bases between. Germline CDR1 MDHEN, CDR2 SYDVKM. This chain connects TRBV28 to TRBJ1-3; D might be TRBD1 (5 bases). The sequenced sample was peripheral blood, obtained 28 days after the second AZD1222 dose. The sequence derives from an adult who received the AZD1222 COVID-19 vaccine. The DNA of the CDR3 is TGTGCCAGCAGTTCAGGGTCTGGAAACACCATATATTTT. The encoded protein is CASSSGSGNTIYF.